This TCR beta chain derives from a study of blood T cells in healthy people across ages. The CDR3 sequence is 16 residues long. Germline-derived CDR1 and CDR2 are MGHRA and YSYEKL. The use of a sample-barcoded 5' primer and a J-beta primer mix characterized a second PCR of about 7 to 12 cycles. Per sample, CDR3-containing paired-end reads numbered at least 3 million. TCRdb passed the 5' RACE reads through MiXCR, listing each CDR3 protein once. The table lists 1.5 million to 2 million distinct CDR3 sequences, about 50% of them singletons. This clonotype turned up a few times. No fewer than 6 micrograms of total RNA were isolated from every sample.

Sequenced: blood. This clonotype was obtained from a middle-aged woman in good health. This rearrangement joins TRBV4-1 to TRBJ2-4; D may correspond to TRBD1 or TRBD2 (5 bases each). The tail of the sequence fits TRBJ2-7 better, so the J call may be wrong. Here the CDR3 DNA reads TGCGCCAGCAGCCAAGCGTCGGGACCTCGGTCTTCCGAGCAGTACTTC. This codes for CASSQASGPRSSEQYF.